The next 30 T cell receptor beta chains were all read from a single sample in a study of T-cell reconstitution after alpha-beta-depleted transplantation in children. Unique molecular identifiers were incorporated into the prepared TCRbeta library. TCRdb passed the PCR reads through MiXCR, listing each CDR3 protein once. The sample includes about 250,000 distinct CDR3 sequences, 20% to 30% of them seen just once. Sequenced material: PBMCs, mostly from graft donor cells, taken 360 days after TCRalphabeta/CD19-depleted stem cell transplant. Source of these receptors: a female patient between 2 and 15 years old who had a stem cell transplant for congenital amegakaryocytic thrombocytopenia, so the T cells may come from the graft donor.

In its sample, this clonotype was seen a few times. This chain links TRBV12-3 or TRBV12-4 with TRBJ1-1; D is possibly TRBD1 (5 bases). The CDR3 has 13 residues. Trimming removed 6 bases at V and 4 bases at J, with 12 bases between. The CDR3 region is CASRPDGGTEAFF. CDR3 coding DNA: TGTGCCAGCAGGCCGGACGGGGGCACTGAAGCTTTCTTT.

This clonotype has more than one count but fewer than ten. The chain has TRBV5-1 and TRBJ2-1; D is unresolved. This CDR3 is built from 11 residues. Germline lookup yields CDR1 SGHRS and CDR2 YFSETQ. Between the trimmed V and J ends, which lost 0 bases and 9 bases, there was a span of 4 bases. DNA of the CDR3: TGCGCCAGCAGCTTGGCGTCTGAGCAGTTCTTC. This codes for CASSLASEQFF.

This sequence joins TRBV7-9 and TRBJ2-1; D is perhaps TRBD1 (9 bases). V was clipped by 3 bases and J by 7 bases, with 22 bases between them. CDR1 and CDR2 (germline): SEHNR, FQNEAQ (reference sequence). This CDR3 is built from 17 residues. The CDR3 DNA is TGTGCCAGCAGCTTCGGGGGGGACAGGGATGGGGGAAATGAGCAGTTCTTC. This sequence encodes CASSFGGDRDGGNEQFF. Using reference TRBV7-9 and TRBJ2-1 for the parts outside the CDR3, the full variable domain is DTGVSQNPRHKITKRGQNVTFRCDPISEHNRLYWYRQTLGQGPEFLTYFQNEAQLEKSRLLSDRFSAERPKGSFSTLEIQRTEQGDSAMYLCASSFGGDRDGGNEQFFGPGTRLTVL.

This chain uses TRBV12-3 or TRBV12-4 with TRBJ2-3; 9 nucleotides line up with TRBD2. V lost 5 bases to trimming and J lost 1 base; unmatched junction nucleotides: 13. The CDR3 is made up of 18 amino acids. The CDR3 DNA reads as TGTGCCAGCAGTCCTAGCGGGACTAGGACCTTCGGCACAGATACGCAGTATTTT. It encodes CASSPSGTRTFGTDTQYF.

V gene TRBV9 combines with J gene TRBJ2-7; D uncertain. V was shortened by 4 bases and J by 3 bases, with 23 bases between the two germline ends. This CDR3 region has 17 residues. CDR1 SGDLS and CDR2 YYNGEE come from the germline V gene. CDR3 amino acids: CASSLDHPHTHYYEQYF. Written as DNA, the CDR3 is TGTGCCAGCAGCCTAGACCACCCTCATACCCACTACTACGAGCAGTACTTC. The whole variable domain, filled in from reference TRBV9 and TRBJ2-7, reads DSGVTQTPKHLITATGQRVTLRCSPRSGDLSVYWYQQSLDQGLQFLIQYYNGEERAKGNILERFSAQQFPDLHSELNLSSLELGDSALYFCASSLDHPHTHYYEQYFGPGTRLTVT.

CDR3 sequence: CSVGQAGGAQHF. In DNA form, the CDR3 reads TGCAGCGTTGGACAGGCCGGAGGGGCCCAGCATTTT. The rearrangement joins TRBV29-1 to TRBJ1-5, with D possibly being TRBD1 (6 bases). Germline lookup yields CDR1 SQVTM and CDR2 ANQGSEA. The CDR3 runs 12 residues. V shed 4 bases and J shed 11 bases, with 15 bases lying between them.

This clonotype was observed a handful of times. This rearrangement joins TRBV15 to TRBJ2-4; either TRBD1 or TRBD2 may supply D (5 bases each). With 0 bases removed from V and 0 bases from J, the gap between germline ends came to 15 bases. The CDR3 runs 18 residues. Germline-derived CDR1 and CDR2 are LNHNV and YYDKDF (reference sequence). CDR3 bases: TGTGCCACCAGCAGAGATCGTCGTGGGGACCTAGCCAAAAACATTCAGTACTTC. This sequence encodes CATSRDRRGDLAKNIQYF.

This chain links TRBV6-1 with TRBJ1-4; no firm D call. The CDR3 is 14 residues long. Per the germline V gene, CDR1 is MNHNS and CDR2 is SASEGT. The V and J ends lost 3 bases and 11 bases respectively, with 16 bases between them. CDR3 nucleotide sequence: TGTGCCAGCAGTGACAGACGGACTGCTGGGAAACTGTTTTTT. This codes for CASSDRRTAGKLFF.

The rearrangement uses TRBV6-1 and TRBJ2-1; D could derive from TRBD1 or TRBD2 (6 bases each). The CDR3 is 14 residues long. The ends were cut back, 7 bases at V and 2 bases at J, with 12 bases in the middle. The germline V gene has CDR1 MNHNS and CDR2 SASEGT. The CDR3 region has the DNA TGTGCCAGCACGGGGGCCATTACCTACAATGAGCAGTTCTTC. The encoded protein is CASTGAITYNEQFF.

This clonotype has a handful of counts. V gene TRBV6-2 or TRBV6-3 combines with J gene TRBJ2-1; 7 nucleotides match TRBD2. Germline CDR1 and CDR2: MNHEY and SVGEGT. V gave up 2 bases and J gave up 12 bases; unmatched junction bases: 7. The CDR3 is 13 residues long. CDR3 in amino acids: CASSYQTSDVQFF. CDR3 nucleotide sequence: TGTGCCAGCAGTTACCAAACTAGCGATGTGCAGTTCTTC.

The rearrangement joins TRBV27 to TRBJ2-7; no reliable D call. V was trimmed by 3 bases and J by 5 bases, leaving 11 bases between them. The CDR3 is 13 amino acids. Germline CDR1 and CDR2: MNHEY and SMNVEV (reference sequence). CDR3 protein: CASSFNPRNEQYF. CDR3 nucleotide sequence: TGTGCCAGCAGTTTCAATCCCCGGAACGAGCAGTACTTC.

This chain connects TRBV28 to TRBJ2-1, with D perhaps TRBD1 (6 bases). Germline loops: CDR1 MDHEN, CDR2 SYDVKM. V lost 6 bases and J lost 13, with 19 bases in between. The CDR3 is 13 residues long. CDR3 DNA: TGTGCCAGCAGGGACAGTAGGACTCTAATACAGTTCTTC. Amino acids: CASRDSRTLIQFF.

The CDR3 region is CASSRGGDRGYNEQFF. In DNA form, the CDR3 reads TGTGCCAGCAGCCGCGGAGGGGACAGGGGGTACAATGAGCAGTTCTTC. The V and J genes are TRBV7-6 and TRBJ2-1; 11 nucleotides align to TRBD1. CDR3 length: 16 residues. CDR1 SGHVS and CDR2 FNYEAQ come from the germline V gene. V shed 5 bases, J shed 4 bases, and the junction held 7 bases outside the gene matches.

This clonotype was observed a handful of times. The V and J genes are TRBV10-3 and TRBJ2-5; 8 bases align to TRBD2. Per germline, CDR1 ENHRY and CDR2 SYGVKD. The CDR3 extends over 15 amino acids. The J segment lost 4 bases and the V segment lost 4 bases, leaving 8 bases of the junction unmatched. CDR3 nucleotides: TGTGCCATCAGTGGTAACGGGGGGGCGTCAGAGACCCAGTACTTC. It yields the protein CAISGNGGASETQYF.

This clonotype was observed a few times. The chain links TRBV5-1 to TRBJ1-3, with a tentative D call TRBD1 (6 bases). CDR3 length: 20 amino acids. Germline-derived CDR1 and CDR2 are SGHRS and YFSETQ. Trimming stripped 4 bases from V and 0 bases from J, with 26 bases between. The CDR3 protein is CASSPSRGSVYPSSGNTIYF. CDR3 in DNA: TGCGCCAGCAGCCCTAGCAGGGGCTCCGTCTATCCTTCCTCTGGAAACACCATATATTTT. The entire variable domain, with the rest obtained from reference TRBV5-1 and TRBJ1-3, is as follows: KAGVTQTPRYLIKTRGQQVTLSCSPISGHRSVSWYQQTPGQGLQFLFEYFSETQRNKGNFPGRFSGRQFSNSRSEMNVSTLELGDSALYLCASSPSRGSVYPSSGNTIYFGEGSWLTVV.

Written as DNA, the CDR3 is TGCAGCGTTGAGCTGAACACTGAAGCTTTCTTT. As protein: CSVELNTEAFF. The chain uses TRBV29-1 and TRBJ1-1; D is undetermined. Trimming took off 3 bases at V and 0 bases at J, with 2 bases between the two ends. The CDR3 covers 11 residues. Germline V gene lookup returns CDR1 SQVTM and CDR2 ANQGSEA.

The chain employs TRBV7-8 and TRBJ1-5; D remains unclear. Germline assignment: CDR1 SGHVS and CDR2 FQNEAQ. This CDR3 is built from 14 residues. Trimming left V 1 base short and J 3 bases short, with 7 bases between. CDR3 region: CASSLGHLNQPQHF. CDR3 nucleotides: TGTGCCAGCAGCTTAGGTCACCTCAATCAGCCCCAGCATTTT.

The gene calls are TRBV27 and TRBJ2-5, with 7 bases identical to TRBD2. This CDR3 comprises 18 residues. Germline assignment: CDR1 MNHEY and CDR2 SMNVEV (reference sequence). The V gene end was trimmed by 0 bases and the J gene end by 2 bases; junction bases not matched to a gene: 12. For the CDR3, the DNA is TGTGCCAGCAGTTTATCGGGGGGTGGGAGGGCCCGACAAGAGACCCAGTACTTC. Its translation is CASSLSGGGRARQETQYF.

The chain uses TRBV7-9 and TRBJ1-5; 9 bases align to TRBD1. Losses at the gene ends were 3 bases for V and 3 bases for J; bases not matched to a gene: 6. CDR1 and CDR2 from the germline V gene are SEHNR and FQNEAQ (reference sequence). This CDR3 comprises 16 residues. The CDR3 loop is CASSFGTGKVNQPQHF. In DNA form, the CDR3 reads TGTGCCAGCAGCTTTGGGACAGGGAAAGTCAATCAGCCCCAGCATTTT.

This clonotype was found a few times. The rearrangement uses TRBV12-3 or TRBV12-4 and TRBJ1-1; D not resolved. The CDR3 spans 12 residues. The germline V and J ends were trimmed by 3 bases and 8 bases, with 10 bases remaining between them. The CDR3 reads CASSFILGEAFF. CDR3 DNA sequence: TGTGCCAGCAGTTTCATTTTGGGGGAAGCTTTCTTT.

A word on this clonotype: One end of the junction is discordant with germline, which a read error may explain. The rearrangement joins TRBV18 to TRBJ2-3; 7 bases fit TRBD2. The CDR3 extends over 16 amino acids. CDR1 and CDR2 from the germline V gene are KGHSH and LQKENI. For the CDR3, the DNA is TGTGCCAGCTCACCGCTAGCGGTCAGGAGCACATATACGCAGTATTTT. Its translation is CASSPLAVRSTYTQYF.

The V and J genes are TRBV29-1 and TRBJ2-5; D unresolved. The germline V gene has CDR1 SQVTM and CDR2 ANQGSEA. V lost 3 bases and J lost 0, with 11 bases in between. The CDR3 runs 14 residues. CDR3 in amino acids: CSVEIVPYQETQYF. The CDR3 nucleotides are TGCAGCGTTGAGATTGTCCCGTACCAAGAGACCCAGTACTTC.

The chain employs TRBV10-2 and TRBJ2-1, with D possibly being TRBD2 (5 bases). CDR3 length: 16 residues. Germline CDR1 reads WSHSY; CDR2 reads SAAADI. Trimming left V 0 bases short and J 0 bases short, with 9 bases between. The CDR3 bases are TGCGCCAGCAGTGAGTCGTGGGAGAGCTCCTACAATGAGCAGTTCTTC. Translating gives CASSESWESSYNEQFF.

V and J are TRBV20-1 and TRBJ1-2; D gene uncertain. CDR1 and CDR2 from the germline V gene are DFQATT and SNEGSKA (reference sequence). V was pared by 3 bases and J by 4 bases, with 9 bases between. The CDR3 sequence is 12 residues long. CDR3 bases: TGCAGTGCTAGTCGGCTAGGCTATGGCTACACCTTC. This encodes CSASRLGYGYTF.

This chain uses TRBV3-1 with TRBJ2-7, with D hard to call. Germline V gene lookup returns CDR1 LGHDT and CDR2 YNNKEL (reference sequence). Trimming removed 2 bases from V and 1 base from J, with 15 bases in between. The CDR3 contains 16 residues. The CDR3 DNA sequence: TGTGCCAGCAGCCAACCCTTAAATACGCGATCCTACGAGCAGTACTTC. Protein: CASSQPLNTRSYEQYF.

V and J are TRBV24-1 and TRBJ1-5; D ambiguous. V lost 1 base to trimming and J lost 6 bases, with 3 bases between them. Germline V gene data show CDR1 as KGHDR and CDR2 as SFDVKD. The CDR3 loop spans 12 amino acids. CDR3 region: CATSDFGQPQHF. The CDR3 DNA reads TGTGCCACCAGTGATTTTGGTCAGCCCCAGCATTTT.

The J gene is TRBJ1-3, the V gene TRBV7-6, with D possibly TRBD1 on 6 matching bases. Trimming stripped 7 bases from V and 4 bases from J, with 20 bases between. This CDR3 comprises 16 residues. CDR1 SGHVS and CDR2 FNYEAQ come from the germline V gene. CDR3 bases: TGTGCCAGCACCCCTGGCAGGGGAGTAAACGGAAACACCATATATTTT. This encodes CASTPGRGVNGNTIYF.

The sample holds a few counts of this clonotype. The CDR3 loop reads CSAMGRGDYGYTF. CDR3 sequence (DNA): TGCAGTGCTATGGGTCGAGGGGACTATGGCTACACCTTC. The chain combines TRBV20-1 with TRBJ1-2, with a possible D match to TRBD1 (5 bases). From germline, CDR1 is DFQATT and CDR2 SNEGSKA (reference sequence). The CDR3 totals 13 residues. V lost 4 bases and J 3 bases, leaving 12 bases between the germline ends.

The chain employs TRBV4-2 and TRBJ2-3; D possibly corresponds to TRBD1 (6 bases). The length of the CDR3 is 15 residues. Germline V gene data show CDR1 as LGHNA and CDR2 as YNFKEQ. Deletions cut 5 bases from V and 4 bases from J, with 16 bases between. The CDR3 loop is CASSDTQGLADTQYF. As DNA, the CDR3 is TGTGCCAGCAGCGACACCCAGGGGTTGGCAGATACGCAGTATTTT.

The chain employs TRBV5-6 and TRBJ2-7; TRBD1 might be the D (6 bases). The V end was cut by 2 bases, the J end by 1 base, with 13 bases between. Germline V gene sequence: CDR1 SGHDT, CDR2 YYEEEE. There are 15 residues in the CDR3. CDR3 amino acids: CASSFPDSSSYEQYF. The CDR3 DNA reads TGTGCCAGCAGCTTTCCGGACAGTAGTTCCTACGAGCAGTACTTC.